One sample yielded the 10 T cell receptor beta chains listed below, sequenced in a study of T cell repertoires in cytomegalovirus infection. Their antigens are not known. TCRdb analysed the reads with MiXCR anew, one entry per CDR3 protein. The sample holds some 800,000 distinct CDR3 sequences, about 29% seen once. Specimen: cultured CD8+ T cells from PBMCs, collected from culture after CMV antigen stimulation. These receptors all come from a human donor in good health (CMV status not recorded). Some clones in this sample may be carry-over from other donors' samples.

CDR3 nucleotides: TGTGCCAGCACCAAGGCCGGGACAGAGTACGAGCAGTACTTC. Its translation: CASTKAGTEYEQYF. This rearrangement joins TRBV12-3 or TRBV12-4 to TRBJ2-7; 7 bases align to TRBD1. The CDR3 runs 14 residues. Germline trimming cut 7 bases from V and 4 bases from J; bases unmatched to any gene: 10.

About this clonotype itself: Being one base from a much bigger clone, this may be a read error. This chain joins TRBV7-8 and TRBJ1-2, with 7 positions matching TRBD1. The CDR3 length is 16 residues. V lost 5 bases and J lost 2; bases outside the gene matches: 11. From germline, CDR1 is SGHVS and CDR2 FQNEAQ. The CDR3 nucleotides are TGTGCCAGCAGCCCACCCGGGACAGATCTAAACTATGGCTACACCTTC. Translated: CASSPPGTDLNYGYTF.

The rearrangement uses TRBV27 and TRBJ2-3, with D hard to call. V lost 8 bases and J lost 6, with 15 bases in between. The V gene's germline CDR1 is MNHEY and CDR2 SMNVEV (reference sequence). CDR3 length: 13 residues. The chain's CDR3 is CASFSVTLDTQYF. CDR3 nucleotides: TGTGCCAGCTTCAGCGTGACATTGGATACGCAGTATTTT.

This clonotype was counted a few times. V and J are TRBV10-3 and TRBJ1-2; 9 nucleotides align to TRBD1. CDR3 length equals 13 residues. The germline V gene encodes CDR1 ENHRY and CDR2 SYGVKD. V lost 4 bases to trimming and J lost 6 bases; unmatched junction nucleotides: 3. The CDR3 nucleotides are TGTGCCATCAGTGGGGGGACAGGGAATGGCTACACCTTC. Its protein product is CAISGGTGNGYTF.

The CDR3 loop is CASSSAPGGRRGSDGYTF. The CDR3 DNA reads as TGTGCCAGCAGCTCCGCCCCCGGCGGACGCCGGGGCAGTGATGGCTACACCTTC. The genes are TRBV7-8 and TRBJ1-2; a weak D match, TRBD1 (5 bases). Germline lookup yields CDR1 SGHVS and CDR2 FQNEAQ. Trimming removed 4 bases from V and 6 bases from J, with 27 bases in between. The CDR3 extends over 18 amino acids.

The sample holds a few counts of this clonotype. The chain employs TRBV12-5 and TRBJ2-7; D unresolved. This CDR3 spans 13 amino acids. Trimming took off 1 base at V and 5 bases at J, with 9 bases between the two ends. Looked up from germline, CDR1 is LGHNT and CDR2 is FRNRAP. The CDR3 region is CASGLGAPNEQYF. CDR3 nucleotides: TGTGCTAGTGGTTTGGGGGCCCCGAACGAGCAGTACTTC. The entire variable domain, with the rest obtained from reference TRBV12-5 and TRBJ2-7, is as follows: DARVTQTPRHKVTEMGQEVTMRCQPILGHNTVFWYRQTMMQGLELLAYFRNRAPLDDSGMPKDRFSAEMPDATLATLKIQPSEPRDSAVYFCASGLGAPNEQYFGPGTRLTVT.

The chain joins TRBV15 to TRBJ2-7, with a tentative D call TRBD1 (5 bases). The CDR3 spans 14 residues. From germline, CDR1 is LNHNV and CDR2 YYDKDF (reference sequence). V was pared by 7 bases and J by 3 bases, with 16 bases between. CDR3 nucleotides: TGTGCCACCAAGATAGGGGAATATCACTACGAGCAGTACTTC. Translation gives CATKIGEYHYEQYF.

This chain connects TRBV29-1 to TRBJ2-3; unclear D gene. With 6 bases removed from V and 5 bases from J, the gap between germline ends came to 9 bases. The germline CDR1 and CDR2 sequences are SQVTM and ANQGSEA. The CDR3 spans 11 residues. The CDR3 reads CSVVPEDTQYF. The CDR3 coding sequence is TGCAGCGTCGTGCCAGAAGATACGCAGTATTTT.

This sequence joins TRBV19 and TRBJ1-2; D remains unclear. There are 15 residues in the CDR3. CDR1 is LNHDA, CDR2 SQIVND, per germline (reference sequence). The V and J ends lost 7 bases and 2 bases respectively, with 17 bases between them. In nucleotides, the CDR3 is TGTGCCAGTACGAGAGCCGCCGAAGGAAACTATGGCTACACCTTC. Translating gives CASTRAAEGNYGYTF.

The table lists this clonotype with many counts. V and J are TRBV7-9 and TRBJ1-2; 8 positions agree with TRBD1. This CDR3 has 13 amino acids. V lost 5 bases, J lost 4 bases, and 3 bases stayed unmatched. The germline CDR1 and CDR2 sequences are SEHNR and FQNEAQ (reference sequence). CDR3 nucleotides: TGTGCCAGCAGCACCGGGACAGGCTATGGCTACACCTTC. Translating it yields CASSTGTGYGYTF.